This passage covers 32 T cell receptor beta chains from one sample sequenced in a study of somatic mutations in cytotoxic T cells in rheumatoid arthritis. The data were produced by immunoSEQ multiplex PCR, yet TCRdb's version contains in-frame clones alone and is incomplete. The sample contains approximately 19,000 clones, approximately 80% of which appear only once. Sequenced: CD8+ T cells sorted from blood. The source of these receptors is an adult with rheumatoid arthritis.

This chain joins TRBV5-4 and TRBJ1-1, with D possibly matching TRBD1 (5 bases). This CDR3 contains 13 residues. Trimming removed 1 base at V and 1 base at J, with 5 bases between. Germline V lookup: CDR1 SGHNT, CDR2 YYREEE (reference sequence). CDR3: CASSLRGNTEAFF. CDR3 DNA sequence: TGTGCCAGCAGCTTGAGGGGGAACACTGAAGCTTTCTTT.

The V and J genes are TRBV30 and TRBJ1-3; 12 bases match TRBD1. In germline, CDR1 is GTSNPN, CDR2 SVGIG (reference sequence). There are 20 residues in the CDR3. After removal of 0 bases from V and 0 bases from J, the junction contained 12 bases not matched to a gene. The CDR3 nucleotides read TGTGCCTGGAGTGTCCTCCCGGGACAGGGGGCCGTGAACTCTGGAAACACCATATATTTT. This translates into CAWSVLPGQGAVNSGNTIYF.

The gene calls are TRBV2 and TRBJ1-3; D may be TRBD1 (5 bases). CDR1 and CDR2 (germline): SNHLY, FYNNEI. The CDR3 runs 14 residues. Trimming cost V 0 bases and J 7 bases, with 10 bases left between them. The CDR3 region has the DNA TGTGCCAGCAGTGAAGCAGGGACTTGGAACACCATATATTTT. It codes for CASSEAGTWNTIYF. Variable domain in full (rest from reference TRBV2 and TRBJ1-3): EPEVTQTPSHQVTQMGQEVILRCVPISNHLYFYWYRQILGQKVEFLVSFYNNEISEKSEIFDDQFSVERPDGSNFTLKIRSTKLEDSAMYFCASSEAGTWNTIYFGEGSWLTVV.

This CDR3 is CASSEAQGARYGYTF. The CDR3 coding sequence is TGTGCCAGCAGTGAAGCTCAGGGGGCCCGTTATGGCTACACCTTC. V is TRBV6-1 and J is TRBJ1-2; 8 positions agree with TRBD1. The CDR3 loop spans 15 amino acids. With 0 bases clipped from V and 5 bases from J, the junction kept 5 bases outside the gene matches. Germline CDR1 is MNHNS and CDR2 is SASEGT.

The V and J genes are TRBV5-1 and TRBJ2-7; either TRBD1 or TRBD2 may fit D (6 bases each). V was cut by 4 bases and J by 3 bases, with 11 bases left in between. CDR1 and CDR2 from the germline V gene are SGHRS and YFSETQ. This CDR3 contains 13 residues. In nucleotides, the CDR3 is TGCGCCAGCAGCCTGGGGGGCATCTACGAGCAGTACTTC. This codes for CASSLGGIYEQYF.

This sequence joins TRBV19 and TRBJ2-1, with a weak D call TRBD2 (6 bases). The CDR3 has 19 residues. Germline V gene data show CDR1 as LNHDA and CDR2 as SQIVND (reference sequence). The V gene lost 1 base and the J gene lost 3 bases, with 22 bases spanning the gap. DNA for the CDR3: TGTGCCAGTAGTATAGTGGGCGGGACGTCACATGGATTCTACAATGAGCAGTTCTTC. Translation gives CASSIVGGTSHGFYNEQFF.

V gene TRBV6-5 combines with J gene TRBJ2-1; 11 bases are a match to TRBD1. Germline lookup yields CDR1 MNHEY and CDR2 SVGAGI. This CDR3 has 15 residues. Germline trimming cut 1 base from V and 6 bases from J; bases unmatched to any gene: 2. This CDR3 reads CASSYFGTGGNEQFF. In DNA, the CDR3 is TGTGCCAGCAGTTACTTCGGGACAGGGGGCAATGAGCAGTTCTTC.

CDR3 DNA: TGTGCCAGCAGGATGGGCCACGAGGGCTACACCTTC. This encodes CASRMGHEGYTF. The gene calls are TRBV27 and TRBJ1-2; D is uncertain. From germline, CDR1 is MNHEY and CDR2 SMNVEV (reference sequence). This CDR3 is built from 12 residues. Between the trimmed V and J ends, which lost 6 bases and 8 bases, there was a span of 13 bases.

This clone has only a few counts. The V and J genes are TRBV7-6 and TRBJ1-1, with D uncertain. The V gene lost 3 bases and the J gene lost 2 bases, with 7 bases spanning the gap. Germline V gene sequence: CDR1 SGHVS, CDR2 FNYEAQ. CDR3 size: 13 residues. Written as DNA, the CDR3 is TGTGCCAGCAGCTTGAACAGTAACACTGAAGCTTTCTTT. Its protein is CASSLNSNTEAFF.

The rearrangement uses TRBV7-6 and TRBJ1-5; D gene uncertain. The V and J ends lost 5 bases and 4 bases respectively, with 9 bases between them. The CDR3 loop spans 13 amino acids. Germline lookup yields CDR1 SGHVS and CDR2 FNYEAQ. The CDR3 loop reads CASSQRLNQPQHF. In DNA, the CDR3 is TGTGCCAGCAGCCAGAGGTTGAATCAGCCCCAGCATTTT.

This clone was seen only once. V gene TRBV5-6 combines with J gene TRBJ2-5; D unclear. The V gene's germline CDR1 is SGHDT and CDR2 YYEEEE. V shed 0 bases and J shed 1 base, with 7 bases lying between them. This CDR3 is built from 14 residues. For the CDR3, the DNA is TGTGCCAGCAGCTTGGAGACCACCCAAGAGACCCAGTACTTC. Translated, it gives CASSLETTQETQYF. Full variable domain (missing parts from reference TRBV5-6 and TRBJ2-5): DAGVTQSPTHLIKTRGQQVTLRCSPKSGHDTVSWYQQALGQGPQFIFQYYEEEERQRGNFPDRFSGHQFPNYSSELNVNALLLGDSALYLCASSLETTQETQYFGPGTRLLVL.

V and J are TRBV4-1 and TRBJ1-5; D is unresolved. Germline V gives CDR1 MGHRA, CDR2 YSYEKL. V lost 1 base to trimming and J lost 0 bases, with 13 bases between them. This CDR3 is built from 17 residues. CDR3 sequence (DNA): TGCGCCAGCAGCCAAGGGATTGTGACTAATAGCAATCAGCCCCAGCATTTT. It specifies CASSQGIVTNSNQPQHF.

This sequence joins TRBV11-1 and TRBJ2-7, with D uncertain. The germline gives CDR1 SGHAT, CDR2 FQDESV (reference sequence). Trimming took 5 bases from V and 3 from J, leaving 5 bases between them. The CDR3 sequence is 11 residues long. CDR3 in DNA: TGTGCCAGCAGCGAGGTCTACGAGCAGTACTTC. It codes for CASSEVYEQYF.

The genes are TRBV6-6 and TRBJ2-7; the D is unclear. The germline V gene encodes CDR1 MNHNY and CDR2 SVGAGI (reference sequence). This CDR3 region has 11 residues. The ends were cut back, 5 bases at V and 1 base at J, with 3 bases in the middle. The CDR3 DNA reads as TGTGCCAGCAGTGTTTCCTACGAGCAGTACTTC. Its protein is CASSVSYEQYF.

The chain employs TRBV28 and TRBJ1-6; D is possibly TRBD1 (6 bases). Germline CDR1 reads MDHEN; CDR2 reads SYDVKM. The V and J ends lost 8 bases and 7 bases respectively, with 18 bases between them. This CDR3 is built from 15 residues. The CDR3 region has the DNA TGTGCCAGCCAGCTACAGGGTCCAGTAAATTCACCCCTCCACTTT. Translating it yields CASQLQGPVNSPLHF.

The rearrangement joins TRBV5-4 to TRBJ2-7; D is undetermined. The CDR3 is 13 amino acids. Germline lookup yields CDR1 SGHNT and CDR2 YYREEE (reference sequence). V lost 2 bases, J lost 3 bases, and 9 bases lay in between. Written as DNA, the CDR3 is TGTGCCAGCAGCTTTGGGAACCACTACGAGCAGTACTTC. This translates into CASSFGNHYEQYF.

This chain connects TRBV5-4 to TRBJ1-1; TRBD1 is a possible D gene (5 bases). Trimming took off 6 bases at V and 7 bases at J, with 13 bases between the two ends. CDR1 SGHNT and CDR2 YYREEE come from the germline V gene (reference sequence). The CDR3 runs 12 residues. The CDR3 spells CASTSRGSEAFF. The CDR3 DNA sequence: TGTGCCAGCACCTCCCGGGGCAGTGAAGCTTTCTTT.

V is TRBV27 and J is TRBJ1-2; D is ambiguous. The CDR3 length is 16 residues. From germline, CDR1 is MNHEY and CDR2 SMNVEV (reference sequence). Between the trimmed V and J ends, which lost 6 bases and 4 bases, there was a span of 21 bases. The CDR3 DNA reads TGTGCCAGCAGCCATTATCCACAAACCGGGGTCTATGGCTACACCTTC. Its translation: CASSHYPQTGVYGYTF.

This clone has a single count. V and J are TRBV7-9 and TRBJ2-1; D not resolved. Trimming removed 6 bases at V and 7 bases at J, with 10 bases between. Germline lookup yields CDR1 SEHNR and CDR2 FQNEAQ (reference sequence). This CDR3 region has 12 residues. CDR3 in DNA: TGTGCCAGCAGGTTGGGGATAAATGAGCAGTTCTTC. Translation gives CASRLGINEQFF.

Only a few counts were recorded for this clone. This chain connects TRBV6-4 to TRBJ2-3; 9 bases align to TRBD2. The CDR3 spans 14 residues. Germline V CDR1 and CDR2: MRHNA, SNTAGT. With V trimmed by 2 bases and J by 4 bases, 1 base remained unmatched. The CDR3 loop is CASSDAGGADTQYF. The CDR3 DNA sequence: TGTGCCAGCAGTGACGCGGGGGGGGCAGATACGCAGTATTTT.

This chain uses TRBV30 with TRBJ2-1; D is unresolved. Germline V lookup: CDR1 GTSNPN, CDR2 SVGIG (reference sequence). There are 11 residues in the CDR3. V lost 0 bases and J lost 13, with 10 bases in between. Written as DNA, the CDR3 is TGTGCCTGGAGTGTACCAGGAGAACAGTTCTTC. Translated: CAWSVPGEQFF. Full variable domain (missing parts from reference TRBV30 and TRBJ2-1): SQTIHQWPATLVQPVGSPLSLECTVEGTSNPNLYWYRQAAGRGLQLLFYSVGIGQISSEVPQNLSASRPQDRQFILSSKKLLLSDSGFYLCAWSVPGEQFFGPGTRLTVL.

V usage is TRBV28 and J usage is TRBJ1-1, with D possibly matching TRBD1 (5 bases). Germline CDR1 reads MDHEN; CDR2 reads SYDVKM. V lost 6 bases and J 1 base, leaving 15 bases between the germline ends. The CDR3 is 15 amino acids. CDR3 nucleotide sequence: TGTGCCAGCAGCCGCCCCGGACAAGCGAACACTGAAGCTTTCTTT. Amino acids: CASSRPGQANTEAFF. The entire variable domain, with the rest obtained from reference TRBV28 and TRBJ1-1, is as follows: DVKVTQSSRYLVKRTGEKVFLECVQDMDHENMFWYRQDPGLGLRLIYFSYDVKMKEKGDIPEGYSVSREKKERFSLILESASTNQTSMYLCASSRPGQANTEAFFGQGTRLTVV.

The gene calls are TRBV11-1 and TRBJ2-7; TRBD2 aligns across 10 bases. This CDR3 is built from 16 residues. Germline V gene lookup returns CDR1 SGHAT and CDR2 FQDESV (reference sequence). The trim removed 5 bases at V and 0 bases at J, leaving 7 bases unmatched. The DNA for the CDR3 is TGTGCCAGCAGCCCCCGGACTAGCGGTAGCTCCTACGAGCAGTACTTC. This encodes CASSPRTSGSSYEQYF.

The chain links TRBV4-1 to TRBJ2-7; either TRBD1 or TRBD2 may supply D (5 bases each). The germline V gene has CDR1 MGHRA and CDR2 YSYEKL. Trimming left V 1 base short and J 2 bases short, with 12 bases between. The CDR3 contains 15 residues. CDR3 nucleotide sequence: TGCGCCAGCAGCCAAGCCCCGGGACCAACCTACGAGCAGTACTTC. Its protein product is CASSQAPGPTYEQYF.

The chain uses TRBV28 and TRBJ1-4; TRBD1 matches 8 bases. The CDR3 is 17 amino acids. After removal of 5 bases from V and 1 base from J, the junction contained 9 bases not matched to a gene. Germline V gene data show CDR1 as MDHEN and CDR2 as SYDVKM. CDR3 nucleotide sequence: TGTGCCAGCAGTCCCCAACAGGGGGGGATAACTAATGAAAAACTGTTTTTT. Its translation is CASSPQQGGITNEKLFF.

V and J are TRBV5-5 and TRBJ1-2, with D possibly matching TRBD1 (5 bases). Germline values: CDR1 SGHKS, CDR2 YYEKEE (reference sequence). V lost 1 base and J lost 9, with 22 bases in between. CDR3 length: 16 amino acids. The DNA for the CDR3 is TGTGCCAGCAGCTTGTATGGGCCGGGGGTCGTTGATAGCTACACCTTC. It is translated as CASSLYGPGVVDSYTF.

This clone has only one observation. The chain uses TRBV19 and TRBJ1-1; D uncertain. CDR1 and CDR2 (germline): LNHDA, SQIVND (reference sequence). Between the trimmed V and J ends, which lost 0 bases and 0 bases, there was a span of 11 bases. The CDR3 length is 16 residues. This chain's CDR3 is CASSIDLGYMNTEAFF. Here the CDR3 DNA reads TGTGCCAGTAGTATAGACCTTGGGTACATGAACACTGAAGCTTTCTTT.

The chain employs TRBV2 and TRBJ2-7; 11 bases agree with TRBD2. This CDR3 region has 14 residues. Germline assignment: CDR1 SNHLY and CDR2 FYNNEI. V lost 5 bases and J lost 3; bases outside the gene matches: 3. CDR3 DNA sequence: TGTGCCAGCAGTCTACTAGCGGGGGACTACGAGCAGTACTTC. It is translated as CASSLLAGDYEQYF.

The rearrangement uses TRBV20-1 and TRBJ2-7, with D possibly being TRBD1 (5 bases). Looked up from germline, CDR1 is DFQATT and CDR2 is SNEGSKA (reference sequence). V dropped 3 bases and J dropped 7 bases, with 10 bases sitting between them. The CDR3 consists of 11 residues. In DNA form, the CDR3 reads TGCAGTGCTAGCTTGGGGCCGGAGCAGTACTTC. Its translation: CSASLGPEQYF.

This chain uses TRBV19 with TRBJ2-1; TRBD2 matches 12 bases. The CDR3 length is 15 residues. V was clipped by 5 bases and J by 6 bases; unmatched bases: 5. Germline loops: CDR1 LNHDA, CDR2 SQIVND (reference sequence). The CDR3 region is CASSVTSGGLNEQFF. CDR3 nucleotide sequence: TGTGCCAGTAGTGTGACTAGCGGGGGCCTCAATGAGCAGTTCTTC.

The chain carries TRBV7-6 and TRBJ1-3; TRBD1 agrees at 10 bases. This CDR3 contains 17 residues. Unmatched junction bases numbered 10, after V lost 5 bases and J lost 3 bases. CDR1 and CDR2 from the germline V gene are SGHVS and FNYEAQ. CDR3 nucleotide sequence: TGTGCCAGCAGCCCCTGGGACAGGGGAGAGTTTGGAAACACCATATATTTT. The encoded protein is CASSPWDRGEFGNTIYF.

V is TRBV7-8 and J is TRBJ1-1; no reliable D call. V gave up 7 bases and J gave up 3 bases, with 18 bases separating them. CDR1 is SGHVS and CDR2 is FQNEAQ in the germline V gene. The CDR3 consists of 15 residues. The DNA of the CDR3 is TGTGCCAGCACCGTAGCGGAGACCTTAGACACTGAAGCTTTCTTT. It codes for CASTVAETLDTEAFF.